These 24 T cell receptor beta chains share one sample of origin, sequenced in a study of Graves' ophthalmopathy and Graves' hyperthyroidism. Using RNA transcripts, the TCR beta CDR3 regions were amplified. The library came from an HTBI-primed first-round RT-PCR and a second-round multiplex PCR. TCRdb redid the calling of the multiplex PCR reads with MiXCR, one entry per CDR3 protein. The sample consists of more than 150,000 distinct CDR3 sequences, around two fifths of them appearing once. Material: peripheral blood. The receptors shown here come from a middle-aged woman with Graves' ophthalmopathy.

This clonotype has at least ten counts. This chain uses TRBV5-1 with TRBJ2-7; 12 nucleotides match TRBD2. The CDR3 is 14 amino acids. The ends lost 0 bases at V and 7 bases at J; junction bases unmatched: 2. CDR1 SGHRS and CDR2 YFSETQ come from the germline V gene. CDR3 sequence reads: CASSLGLAGVEQYF. In DNA form, the CDR3 reads TGCGCCAGCAGCTTGGGACTAGCGGGAGTGGAGCAGTACTTC.

This clonotype showed up many times. The chain uses TRBV6-2 or TRBV6-3 and TRBJ2-7, with D possibly being TRBD1 (6 bases). The V gene's germline CDR1 is MNHEY and CDR2 SVGEGT. The V end lost 7 bases, the J end lost 4 bases, and 14 bases lay between the germline ends. The CDR3 loop spans 13 amino acids. CDR3 nucleotides: TGTGCCAGCACCGAACAGGGAAGTTACGAGCAGTACTTC. Encoded protein: CASTEQGSYEQYF.

The chain links TRBV28 to TRBJ2-7, with 10 bases lining up with TRBD2. The germline gives CDR1 MDHEN, CDR2 SYDVKM. V trimming: 7 bases; J trimming: 2 bases; junction bases outside the gene matches: 11. The CDR3 runs to 16 residues. This chain's CDR3 is CASTPFRTSGTYEQYF. The CDR3, as DNA: TGTGCCAGCACCCCGTTTCGGACTAGCGGTACCTACGAGCAGTACTTC.

The sample holds many counts of this clonotype. The rearrangement joins TRBV28 to TRBJ1-6; D perhaps matches TRBD1 (6 bases). CDR1 MDHEN and CDR2 SYDVKM come from the germline V gene. The length of the CDR3 is 14 residues. V was pared by 3 bases and J by 9 bases, with 12 bases between. CDR3 loop: CASSLWGLGSPLHF. Here the CDR3 DNA reads TGTGCCAGCAGTTTGTGGGGGCTGGGTTCACCCCTCCACTTT.

This clonotype has ten or more counts. The chain has TRBV5-1 and TRBJ1-2; D is undetermined. With 4 bases removed from V and 4 bases from J, the gap between germline ends came to 14 bases. CDR1 SGHRS and CDR2 YFSETQ come from the germline V gene. This CDR3 region has 14 residues. CDR3 sequence reads: CASSEASVSYGYTF. In nucleotides, the CDR3 is TGCGCCAGCAGCGAAGCCAGCGTATCCTATGGCTACACCTTC.

The chain is built from TRBV7-3 and TRBJ2-2; tentatively, D is TRBD1 or TRBD2 (5 bases each). Germline V gives CDR1 SGHTA, CDR2 FQGTGA. The ends were cut back, 2 bases at V and 4 bases at J, with 8 bases in the middle. This CDR3 spans 14 amino acids. The CDR3 DNA reads TGTGCCAGCAGCTTAGTAGGGACCACCGGGGAGCTGTTTTTT. It codes for CASSLVGTTGELFF.

This clonotype was seen ten or more times. The CDR3 sequence is CASSLDETQYF. The CDR3 bases are TGTGCCAGCAGCTTAGATGAGACCCAGTACTTC. V gene TRBV13 combines with J gene TRBJ2-5; no reliable D call. V was clipped by 1 base and J by 5 bases, with 2 bases between them. The CDR3 runs to 11 residues. CDR1 and CDR2 from the germline V gene are PRHDT and FYEKMQ (reference sequence).

The sample holds many counts of this clonotype. The rearrangement joins TRBV15 to TRBJ2-2; 7 bases map to TRBD1. Trimming removed 0 bases from V and 0 bases from J; junction bases left unmatched: 16. From germline, CDR1 is LNHNV and CDR2 YYDKDF (reference sequence). The CDR3 length is 21 residues. The CDR3 sequence: CATSRDYNPLTQGANTGELFF. The CDR3 bases are TGTGCCACCAGCAGAGACTATAACCCCCTTACCCAGGGGGCGAACACCGGGGAGCTGTTTTTT.

This clonotype was seen ten or more times. V and J are TRBV20-1 and TRBJ2-7, with D perhaps TRBD1 (6 bases). V was trimmed by 0 bases and J by 5 bases, leaving 11 bases between them. CDR1 is DFQATT and CDR2 is SNEGSKA in the germline V gene (reference sequence). The CDR3 spans 13 residues. The CDR3 protein is CSARDERQDEQYF. The DNA of the CDR3 is TGCAGTGCTAGAGATGAAAGACAGGACGAGCAGTACTTC.

This clonotype was observed many times. This chain joins TRBV20-1 and TRBJ2-7, with D tentatively TRBD1 or TRBD2 (7 bases each). CDR1 DFQATT and CDR2 SNEGSKA come from the germline V gene (reference sequence). The CDR3 runs to 13 residues. The V end was cut by 5 bases, the J end by 5 bases, with 16 bases between. CDR3 sequence reads: CSAPGRGGDEQYF. Written as DNA, the CDR3 is TGCAGTGCTCCCGGCAGGGGGGGGGACGAGCAGTACTTC.

This clonotype was recorded at least ten times. The V gene is TRBV2, the J gene TRBJ1-1, with D unclear. V was cut by 5 bases and J by 5 bases, with 6 bases left in between. The length of the CDR3 is 11 residues. Germline V gene data show CDR1 as SNHLY and CDR2 as FYNNEI. CDR3: CASSPGTEAFF. CDR3 in DNA: TGTGCCAGCAGTCCGGGAACTGAAGCTTTCTTT.

This clonotype showed up many times. V gene TRBV5-1 combines with J gene TRBJ2-5; possible D gene TRBD1, 5 bases. This CDR3 is built from 13 residues. Germline values: CDR1 SGHRS, CDR2 YFSETQ. Trimming pared 0 bases from V and 5 bases from J, leaving 8 bases between. The CDR3: CASSLEGMETQYF. In DNA form, the CDR3 reads TGCGCCAGCAGCTTGGAGGGGATGGAGACCCAGTACTTC.

This clonotype was detected once. This rearrangement joins TRBV7-2 to TRBJ2-7, with 9 bases matching TRBD1. V gave up 6 bases and J gave up 5 bases; unmatched junction bases: 11. Germline CDR1 SGHTA, CDR2 FQGNSA. CDR3 length: 15 amino acids. As DNA, the CDR3 is TGTGCCAGCAGTCAACAGGGGGCGAGGTCCCACGAGCAGTACTTC. Protein: CASSQQGARSHEQYF.

The chain joins TRBV2 to TRBJ2-7; perhaps TRBD2 as D (5 bases). Germline V gene lookup returns CDR1 SNHLY and CDR2 FYNNEI. V lost 4 bases to trimming and J lost 7 bases, with 20 bases between them. The CDR3 length is 15 residues. Here the CDR3 reads CASSASAGKTVEQYF. The CDR3 DNA reads as TGTGCCAGCAGTGCCTCGGCCGGGAAGACGGTTGAGCAGTACTTC.

The V and J genes are TRBV12-3 or TRBV12-4 and TRBJ1-1; perhaps TRBD1 as D (5 bases). The CDR3 covers 12 residues. V was shortened by 7 bases and J by 10 bases, with 16 bases between the two germline ends. The CDR3 DNA sequence: TGTGCCAGCACCAACGGACAAAACCCAGCTTTCTTT. Its protein product is CASTNGQNPAFF.

The chain carries TRBV12-3 or TRBV12-4 and TRBJ1-3; D remains ambiguous. The ends were cut back, 5 bases at V and 0 bases at J, with 17 bases in the middle. The CDR3 extends over 17 amino acids. CDR3 sequence: CASSMRRIIFSGNTIYF. Written as DNA, the CDR3 is TGTGCCAGCAGTATGAGACGGATTATATTCTCTGGAAACACCATATATTTT.

This clonotype was detected many times. The gene calls are TRBV14 and TRBJ2-2, with D uncertain. The CDR3 consists of 14 residues. Germline V gene data show CDR1 as SGHDN and CDR2 as FVKESK. The ends were cut back, 6 bases at V and 2 bases at J, with 10 bases in the middle. The CDR3 region has the DNA TGTGCCAGCAGTTTGTACAGTAACACCGGGGAGCTGTTTTTT. The encoded protein is CASSLYSNTGELFF.

This clonotype was seen repeatedly, ten times or more. Since a much larger clone is just one base distant, this may be a read error. The chain is built from TRBV6-5 and TRBJ2-7, with 7 bases fitting TRBD1. The CDR3 spans 15 residues. The V segment lost 4 bases and the J segment 5 bases; nucleotides outside the gene matches: 11. Germline V gene sequence: CDR1 MNHEY, CDR2 SVGAGI. The CDR3 region has the DNA TGTGCCAGCAGTTGCCCGGGACAGCCGTTGAACGAGCAGTACTTC. This translates into CASSCPGQPLNEQYF.

Many counts were recorded for this clonotype. J is TRBJ1-1 and V is TRBV18, with D perhaps matching TRBD1 (6 bases). Between the trimmed V and J ends, which lost 3 bases and 1 base, there was a span of 12 bases. The length of the CDR3 is 15 residues. Per germline, CDR1 KGHSH and CDR2 LQKENI. Written as DNA, the CDR3 is TGTGCCAGCTCACCTCAGGGGACTCAGAACACTGAAGCTTTCTTT. As protein: CASSPQGTQNTEAFF. Full variable domain (missing parts from reference TRBV18 and TRBJ1-1): NAGVMQNPRHLVRRRGQEARLRCSPMKGHSHVYWYRQLPEEGLKFMVYLQKENIIDESGMPKERFSAEFPKEGPSILRIQQVVRGDSAAYFCASSPQGTQNTEAFFGQGTRLTVV.

This sequence joins TRBV7-2 and TRBJ2-3; D not resolved. Trimming shortened V by 2 bases and J by 1 base, and 7 bases separated the two germline ends. This CDR3 region has 14 residues. Germline-derived CDR1 and CDR2 are SGHTA and FQGNSA. The CDR3 nucleotides are TGTGCCAGCAGCTTAAAATTCGGCACAGATACGCAGTATTTT. Translation gives CASSLKFGTDTQYF.

This clonotype occurred many times. The chain employs TRBV19 and TRBJ2-7, with a weak D call TRBD2 (5 bases). The V and J ends lost 3 bases and 7 bases respectively, with 13 bases between them. CDR1 and CDR2 (germline): LNHDA, SQIVND (reference sequence). CDR3 size: 13 residues. As DNA, the CDR3 is TGTGCCAGTAGTATTAGTTCCTCGGGGGAGCAGTACTTC. This translates into CASSISSSGEQYF.

This clonotype was seen a few times. This sequence joins TRBV29-1 and TRBJ2-5; TRBD2 matches 9 bases. The germline V gene has CDR1 SQVTM and CDR2 ANQGSEA. This CDR3 has 12 residues. The CDR3, as DNA: TGCAGTGACCTAGCGGGACAAGAGACCCAGTACTTC. Translating gives CSDLAGQETQYF.

This chain connects TRBV19 to TRBJ2-3, with 10 bases lining up with TRBD1. The V gene end was trimmed by 9 bases and the J gene end by 1 base; junction bases not matched to a gene: 1. Germline V gives CDR1 LNHDA, CDR2 SQIVND (reference sequence). CDR3 length: 13 amino acids. The CDR3 region is CASGTGGTDTQYF. CDR3 in DNA: TGTGCCAGCGGGACAGGGGGCACAGATACGCAGTATTTT.

This clonotype was recorded many times. This rearrangement joins TRBV20-1 to TRBJ2-7; TRBD2 matches at 10 bases. The germline CDR1 and CDR2 sequences are DFQATT and SNEGSKA (reference sequence). J gave up 5 bases and V 6 bases, and 13 bases lay outside the gene matches. The CDR3 covers 15 residues. As DNA, the CDR3 is TGCAGTGCCCTTACTAGCGGGAATACCTTCCACGAGCAGTACTTC. It is translated as CSALTSGNTFHEQYF.